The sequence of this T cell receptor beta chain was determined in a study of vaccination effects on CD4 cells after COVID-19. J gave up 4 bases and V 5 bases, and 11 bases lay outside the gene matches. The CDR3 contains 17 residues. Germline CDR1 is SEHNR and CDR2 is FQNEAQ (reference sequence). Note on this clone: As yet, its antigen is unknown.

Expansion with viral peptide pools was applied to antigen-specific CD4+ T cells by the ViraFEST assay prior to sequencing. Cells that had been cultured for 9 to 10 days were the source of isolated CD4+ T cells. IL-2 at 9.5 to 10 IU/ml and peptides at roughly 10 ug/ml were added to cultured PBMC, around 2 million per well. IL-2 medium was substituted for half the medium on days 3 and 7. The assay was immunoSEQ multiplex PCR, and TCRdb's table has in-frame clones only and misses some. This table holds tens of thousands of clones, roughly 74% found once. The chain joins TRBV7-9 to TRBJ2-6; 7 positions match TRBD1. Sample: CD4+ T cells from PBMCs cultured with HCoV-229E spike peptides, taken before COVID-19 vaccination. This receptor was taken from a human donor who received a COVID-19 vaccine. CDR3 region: CASSGGQSRLGANVLTF. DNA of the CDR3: TGTGCCAGCAGCGGGGGACAGAGTCGGTTGGGGGCCAACGTCCTGACTTTC.